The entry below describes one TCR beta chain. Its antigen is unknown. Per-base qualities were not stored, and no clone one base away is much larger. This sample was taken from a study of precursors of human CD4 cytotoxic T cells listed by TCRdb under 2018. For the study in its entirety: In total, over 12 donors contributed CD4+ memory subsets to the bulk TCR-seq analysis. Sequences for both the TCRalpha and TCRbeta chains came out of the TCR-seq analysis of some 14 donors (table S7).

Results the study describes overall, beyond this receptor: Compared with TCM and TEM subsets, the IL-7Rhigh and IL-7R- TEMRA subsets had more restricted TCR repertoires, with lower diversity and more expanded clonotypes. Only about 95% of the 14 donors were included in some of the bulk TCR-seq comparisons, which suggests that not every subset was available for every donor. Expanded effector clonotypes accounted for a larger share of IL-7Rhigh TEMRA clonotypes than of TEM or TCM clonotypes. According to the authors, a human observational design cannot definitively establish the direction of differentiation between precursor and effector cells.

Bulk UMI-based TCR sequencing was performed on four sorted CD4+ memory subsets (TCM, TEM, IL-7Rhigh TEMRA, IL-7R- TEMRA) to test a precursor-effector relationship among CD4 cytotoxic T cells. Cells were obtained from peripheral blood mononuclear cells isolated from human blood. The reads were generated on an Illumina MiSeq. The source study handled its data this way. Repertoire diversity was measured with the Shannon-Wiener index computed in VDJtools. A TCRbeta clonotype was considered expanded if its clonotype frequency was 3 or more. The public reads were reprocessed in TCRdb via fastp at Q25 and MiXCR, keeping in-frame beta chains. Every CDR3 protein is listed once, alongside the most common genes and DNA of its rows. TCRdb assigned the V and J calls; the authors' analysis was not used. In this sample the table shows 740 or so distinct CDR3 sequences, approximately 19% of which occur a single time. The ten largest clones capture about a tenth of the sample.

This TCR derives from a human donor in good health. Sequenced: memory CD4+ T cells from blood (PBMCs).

The nucleotide sequence is TGTGCCAGCAGCCCTGGACTAGCGGGAGTGTACGAGCAGTACTTC. The resulting protein is CASSPGLAGVYEQYF. The chain employs TRBV11-2 and TRBJ2-7; TRBD2 aligns with 13 central bases. The CDR3 contains 15 residues, cysteine and phenylalanine counted. The retained sequence is limited to the CDR3, 45 bases, with the frame set at the first base. Germline trimming amounts to 5 bases on V and 4 bases on J, with 5 as the count of junction bases outside the gene matches. Based on the germline V gene, the CDR1 and CDR2 sequences are SGHAT and FQNNGV.